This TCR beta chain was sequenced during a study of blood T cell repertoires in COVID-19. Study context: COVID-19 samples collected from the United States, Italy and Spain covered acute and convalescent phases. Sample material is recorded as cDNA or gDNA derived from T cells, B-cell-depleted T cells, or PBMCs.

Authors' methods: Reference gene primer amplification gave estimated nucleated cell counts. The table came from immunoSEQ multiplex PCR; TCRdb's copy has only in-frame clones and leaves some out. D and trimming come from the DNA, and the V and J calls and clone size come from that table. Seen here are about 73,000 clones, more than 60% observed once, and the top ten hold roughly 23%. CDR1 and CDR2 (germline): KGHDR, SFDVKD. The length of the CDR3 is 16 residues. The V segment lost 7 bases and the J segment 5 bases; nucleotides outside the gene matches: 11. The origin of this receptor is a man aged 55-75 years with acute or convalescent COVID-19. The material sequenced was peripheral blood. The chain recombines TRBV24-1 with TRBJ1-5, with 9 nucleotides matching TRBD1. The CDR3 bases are TGTGCCACCAGCGATACGGGACAGGGAGGAGATCAGCCCCAGCATTTT. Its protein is CATSDTGQGGDQPQHF.